A single sample gave rise to the 30 T cell receptor beta chains below, sequenced in a study of blood T cell repertoires in COVID-19. The repertoire was sequenced with immunoSEQ multiplex PCR; TCRdb's copy has only in-frame clones and lacks some. The table has over 150,000 clones, 65% to 90% seen once. The sample consisted of peripheral blood. The receptors were sampled from a woman aged 55-75 years with COVID-19, enrolled during active disease.

This sequence joins TRBV29-1 and TRBJ1-3, with 9 bases matching TRBD1. Germline-derived CDR1 and CDR2 are SQVTM and ANQGSEA. The V gene end was trimmed by 7 bases and the J gene end by 4 bases; junction bases not matched to a gene: 5. The CDR3 spans 13 residues. The CDR3 region is CSGAGQGGNTIYF. The CDR3, as DNA: TGCAGCGGTGCGGGACAGGGAGGAAACACCATATATTTT. Variable domain in full (rest from reference TRBV29-1 and TRBJ1-3): SAVISQKPSRDICQRGTSLTIQCQVDSQVTMMFWYRQQPGQSLTLIATANQGSEATYESGFVIDKFPISRPNLTFSTLTVSNMSPEDSSIYLCSGAGQGGNTIYFGEGSWLTVV.

This clone was counted a single time. The chain has TRBV5-1 and TRBJ2-5; perhaps TRBD2 as D (6 bases). CDR3 length equals 14 residues. Germline CDR1 reads SGHRS; CDR2 reads YFSETQ. V was clipped by 3 bases and J by 5 bases, with 14 bases between them. The chain's CDR3 is CASSYQTSSETQYF. The CDR3 DNA follows: TGCGCCAGCAGCTACCAGACTAGTTCTGAGACCCAGTACTTC.

This chain uses TRBV5-4 with TRBJ2-7; 8 nucleotides line up with TRBD2. With V trimmed by 4 bases and J by 7 bases, 10 bases remained unmatched. Germline V gene lookup returns CDR1 SGHNT and CDR2 YYREEE (reference sequence). This CDR3 is built from 14 residues. In DNA form, the CDR3 reads TGTGCCAGCAGCGTGCGGGCCTCTAGCGGGGAGCAGTACTTC. This sequence encodes CASSVRASSGEQYF.

The chain links TRBV9 to TRBJ1-2; no firm D call. V lost 0 bases and J 6 bases, leaving 12 bases between the germline ends. Germline values: CDR1 SGDLS, CDR2 YYNGEE. The CDR3 loop spans 14 amino acids. Here the CDR3 DNA reads TGTGCCAGCAGCGTAGGAGGGAGTAGCGATGGCTACACCTTC. Translating gives CASSVGGSSDGYTF.

The rearrangement joins TRBV9 to TRBJ2-3; TRBD2 agrees at 13 bases. J gave up 2 bases and V 4 bases, and 10 bases lay outside the gene matches. The germline gives CDR1 SGDLS, CDR2 YYNGEE. The CDR3 consists of 18 residues. Here the CDR3 reads CASSLKGGTSGVTDTQYF. The CDR3 region has the DNA TGTGCCAGCAGCCTCAAAGGTGGGACTAGCGGGGTCACAGATACGCAGTATTTT.

The chain carries TRBV5-1 and TRBJ2-1; the match to TRBD1 covers 10 bases. This CDR3 region has 15 residues. Germline loops: CDR1 SGHRS, CDR2 YFSETQ. J gave up 10 bases and V 4 bases, and 11 bases lay outside the gene matches. CDR3 nucleotide sequence: TGCGCCAGCAGCCCCTCCGGGACAGGGGTGAGCGAGCAGTTCTTC. Translated, it gives CASSPSGTGVSEQFF.

The V and J genes are TRBV5-4 and TRBJ2-6, with 7 bases matching TRBD1. The CDR3 consists of 17 residues. Germline V gives CDR1 SGHNT, CDR2 YYREEE (reference sequence). The V gene end was trimmed by 3 bases and the J gene end by 0 bases; junction bases not matched to a gene: 6. The CDR3 nucleotides are TGTGCCAGCAGCTCTCCGACAGGGACCTCTGGGGCCAACGTCCTGACTTTC. Translation: CASSSPTGTSGANVLTF.

This sequence joins TRBV27 and TRBJ2-7, with TRBD1 identical over 9 bases. The ends lost 7 bases at V and 6 bases at J; junction bases unmatched: 7. This CDR3 contains 13 residues. Germline loops: CDR1 MNHEY, CDR2 SMNVEV (reference sequence). DNA of the CDR3: TGTGCCAGCAAGCCTTGGACAGGGGTCGAGCAGTACTTC. Protein: CASKPWTGVEQYF.

This clone has ten or more counts. This chain links TRBV25-1 with TRBJ2-6; the match to TRBD1 covers 8 bases. This CDR3 comprises 18 residues. V was pared by 8 bases and J by 4 bases, with 16 bases of the junction left unmatched. Germline V gene lookup returns CDR1 MGHDK and CDR2 SYGVNS. CDR3 DNA sequence: TGTGCCAGCGAAAAGAGAACCGGACAGGGTACCGGGGCCAACGTCCTGACTTTC. It specifies CASEKRTGQGTGANVLTF.

This clone was counted a single time. The chain recombines TRBV19 with TRBJ2-3; 10 bases fit TRBD1. Losses at the gene ends were 3 bases for V and 4 bases for J; bases not matched to a gene: 4. The germline gives CDR1 LNHDA, CDR2 SQIVND (reference sequence). This CDR3 is 15 amino acids long. CDR3: CASSIGQGEADTQYF. In DNA form, the CDR3 reads TGTGCCAGTAGTATCGGACAGGGGGAGGCAGATACGCAGTATTTT. Full variable domain (rest looked up from reference TRBV19 and TRBJ2-3): DGGITQSPKYLFRKEGQNVTLSCEQNLNHDAMYWYRQDPGQGLRLIYYSQIVNDFQKGDIAEGYSVSREKKESFPLTVTSAQKNPTAFYLCASSIGQGEADTQYFGPGTRLTVL.

Notes on this clone: A much larger clone differs from this one at a single base, so this may be a read error. This sequence joins TRBV7-8 and TRBJ1-5; 9 nucleotides agree with TRBD1. The CDR3 totals 14 residues. CDR1 and CDR2 from the germline V gene are SGHVS and FQNEAQ. The ends lost 4 bases at V and 7 bases at J; junction bases unmatched: 5. The DNA for the CDR3 is TGTGCCAGCAGCTCACAGGGGGCGAGGCAGCCCCAGCATTTT. It encodes CASSSQGARQPQHF.

The chain couples TRBV6-6 to TRBJ2-5, with 8 bases matching TRBD1. V lost 5 bases and J lost 5; bases outside the gene matches: 4. This CDR3 comprises 13 residues. The germline gives CDR1 MNHNY, CDR2 SVGAGI (reference sequence). The CDR3 region has the DNA TGTGCCAGCAGTCAATACAGGGGGGAGACCCAGTACTTC. Translated: CASSQYRGETQYF.

Comments on this clone: Distinct nucleotide sequences in the sample also encode this CDR3. The rearrangement joins TRBV7-3 to TRBJ2-3; no firm D call. The CDR3 covers 12 residues. V shed 4 bases and J shed 5 bases, with 7 bases lying between them. Germline values: CDR1 SGHTA, CDR2 FQGTGA. CDR3 loop: CASSSSGDTQYF. The CDR3 DNA reads TGTGCCAGCAGCTCTTCGGGAGATACGCAGTATTTT. Filled out from reference TRBV7-3 and TRBJ2-3, the complete variable domain reads GAGVSQTPSNKVTEKGKYVELRCDPISGHTALYWYRQSLGQGPEFLIYFQGTGAADDSGLPNDRFFAVRPEGSVSTLKIQRTERGDSAVYLCASSSSGDTQYFGPGTRLTVL.

This rearrangement joins TRBV5-1 to TRBJ2-3; D may be TRBD1 (5 bases). Trimming took 0 bases from V and 2 from J, leaving 10 bases between them. CDR1 SGHRS and CDR2 YFSETQ come from the germline V gene. The CDR3 contains 15 residues. The CDR3 here is CASSLGQLNTDTQYF. CDR3 coding DNA: TGCGCCAGCAGCTTGGGACAGCTAAACACAGATACGCAGTATTTT.

This chain links TRBV18 with TRBJ2-7; TRBD2 aligns across 11 bases. The length of the CDR3 is 16 residues. Germline-derived CDR1 and CDR2 are KGHSH and LQKENI. V dropped 3 bases and J dropped 3; count of bases not matched to a gene: 7. CDR3 nucleotides: TGTGCCAGCTCACCCCTCCTGGGACTAGCGGACTACGAGCAGTACTTC. Translation: CASSPLLGLADYEQYF.

The chain couples TRBV11-3 to TRBJ1-1; 8 bases fit TRBD1. CDR1 is SGHNT, CDR2 YENEEA, per germline. V lost 5 bases and J lost 1; bases outside the gene matches: 6. This CDR3 has 15 amino acids. CDR3 protein: CASSPGTGRNTEAFF. DNA of the CDR3: TGTGCCAGCAGCCCAGGGACAGGAAGGAACACTGAAGCTTTCTTT.

This clone was seen a handful of times. The V call is TRBV13, the J call TRBJ1-1; 8 nucleotides align to TRBD1. Germline V gene lookup returns CDR1 PRHDT and CDR2 FYEKMQ (reference sequence). Trimming cost V 5 bases and J 8 bases; bases outside gene matches: 10. The CDR3 sequence is 14 residues long. The chain's CDR3 is CASSLGQGWREAFF. The DNA of the CDR3 is TGTGCCAGCAGCCTCGGACAGGGATGGAGGGAAGCTTTCTTT.

As regards this clone: Other DNA sequences of this sample code for an identical CDR3. This rearrangement joins TRBV18 to TRBJ1-4, with D possibly TRBD1 on 5 matching bases. There are 16 residues in the CDR3. CDR1 and CDR2 (germline): KGHSH, LQKENI. With 3 bases removed from V and 0 bases from J, the gap between germline ends came to 11 bases. DNA for the CDR3: TGTGCCAGCTCACCTCGGACACCAGCAACTAATGAAAAACTGTTTTTT. This translates into CASSPRTPATNEKLFF. Filled out from reference TRBV18 and TRBJ1-4, the complete variable domain reads NAGVMQNPRHLVRRRGQEARLRCSPMKGHSHVYWYRQLPEEGLKFMVYLQKENIIDESGMPKERFSAEFPKEGPSILRIQQVVRGDSAAYFCASSPRTPATNEKLFFGSGTQLSVL.

J is TRBJ1-6 and V is TRBV5-4; D unresolved. This CDR3 is built from 14 residues. V was shortened by 2 bases and J by 8 bases, with 11 bases between the two germline ends. The V gene's germline CDR1 is SGHNT and CDR2 YYREEE (reference sequence). The CDR3 coding sequence is TGTGCCAGCAGCTTCCGGACGAGGGATTCACCCCTCCACTTT. Translation gives CASSFRTRDSPLHF.

The rearrangement links TRBV10-3 to TRBJ2-7; a weak D match, TRBD2 (7 bases). The germline V gene encodes CDR1 ENHRY and CDR2 SYGVKD. This CDR3 is built from 13 residues. The germline V and J ends were trimmed by 4 bases and 5 bases, with 12 bases remaining between them. CDR3 coding DNA: TGTGCCATCAGTGTTAAGGGGGGGGACGAGCAGTACGTC. Translated, it gives CAISVKGGDEQYV.

This clone was counted many times. The chain carries TRBV5-4 and TRBJ1-1, with 7 bases fitting TRBD1. The CDR3 is made up of 13 amino acids. Germline CDR1 is SGHNT and CDR2 is YYREEE (reference sequence). The trim removed 3 bases at V and 4 bases at J, leaving 3 bases unmatched. CDR3 DNA sequence: TGTGCCAGCAGCTCCAGGGGGGTCACTGAAGCTTTCTTT. Translating it yields CASSSRGVTEAFF.

This clone was recorded only once. This chain joins TRBV29-1 and TRBJ1-5, with 9 bases aligning to TRBD1. Germline CDR1 reads SQVTM; CDR2 reads ANQGSEA. The CDR3 is 13 residues long. The J segment lost 5 bases and the V segment lost 6 bases, leaving 5 bases of the junction unmatched. The CDR3 bases are TGCAGCGTGGGACAGGGATGGGATCAGCCCCAGCATTTT. Translation: CSVGQGWDQPQHF.

The chain employs TRBV27 and TRBJ1-3; D possibly corresponds to TRBD1 (6 bases). The V gene lost 5 bases and the J gene lost 0 bases, with 17 bases spanning the gap. Germline V lookup: CDR1 MNHEY, CDR2 SMNVEV (reference sequence). CDR3 length: 17 residues. The CDR3 protein is CASSPGQRGPSGNTIYF. Here the CDR3 DNA reads TGTGCCAGCAGTCCCGGACAGAGAGGTCCCTCTGGAAACACCATATATTTT.

The V call is TRBV24-1, the J call TRBJ1-1, with 8 nucleotides matching TRBD1. CDR3 length equals 17 residues. Germline loops: CDR1 KGHDR, CDR2 SFDVKD. The junction had 12 bases not matched to a gene; V was cut back by 7 bases and J by 0 bases. CDR3: CATSHPGGDGVNTEAFF. DNA of the CDR3: TGTGCCACCAGCCACCCAGGGGGCGATGGGGTGAACACTGAAGCTTTCTTT.

The rearrangement joins TRBV7-9 to TRBJ1-4; perhaps TRBD1 as D (6 bases). The V gene lost 5 bases and the J gene lost 7 bases, with 23 bases spanning the gap. CDR3 size: 17 residues. Germline CDR1 reads SEHNR; CDR2 reads FQNEAQ (reference sequence). The CDR3: CASSPRRQALMGEKLFF. In DNA, the CDR3 is TGTGCCAGCAGCCCAAGACGACAGGCGTTAATGGGTGAAAAACTGTTTTTT.

This chain uses TRBV2 with TRBJ2-4; 16 positions match TRBD2. CDR3 length: 14 amino acids. The ends lost 9 bases at V and 6 bases at J; junction bases unmatched: 2. The germline CDR1 and CDR2 sequences are SNHLY and FYNNEI. This CDR3 is CARGLAGGGNIQYF. The CDR3 DNA follows: TGTGCCAGGGGACTAGCGGGAGGGGGAAACATTCAGTACTTC.

This chain links TRBV6-1 with TRBJ2-1; the D gene is possibly TRBD1 (6 bases). From germline, CDR1 is MNHNS and CDR2 SASEGT. CDR3 length: 15 amino acids. Trimming stripped 0 bases from V and 8 bases from J, with 14 bases between. The CDR3 reads CASSEAHTRGDEQFF. The CDR3 DNA is TGTGCCAGCAGTGAAGCCCACACCAGGGGAGATGAGCAGTTCTTC.

The CDR3 DNA sequence: TGTGCCAGCCAGACAGGGGCTTATGATAATTCACCCCTCCACTTT. This sequence encodes CASQTGAYDNSPLHF. J is TRBJ1-6 and V is TRBV6-5; 8 bases fit TRBD1. Germline V gives CDR1 MNHEY, CDR2 SVGAGI. This CDR3 comprises 15 residues. V gave up 8 bases and J gave up 5 bases; unmatched junction bases: 8.

This rearrangement joins TRBV5-1 to TRBJ1-6; D remains unclear. V shed 0 bases and J shed 8 bases, with 6 bases lying between them. This CDR3 region has 13 residues. The germline CDR1 and CDR2 sequences are SGHRS and YFSETQ. This chain's CDR3 is CASSLEADSPLHF. In DNA form, the CDR3 reads TGCGCCAGCAGCTTGGAGGCGGATTCACCCCTCCACTTT. The full variable domain, with the rest looked up from reference TRBV5-1 and TRBJ1-6, is KAGVTQTPRYLIKTRGQQVTLSCSPISGHRSVSWYQQTPGQGLQFLFEYFSETQRNKGNFPGRFSGRQFSNSRSEMNVSTLELGDSALYLCASSLEADSPLHFGNGTRLTVT.

The chain recombines TRBV11-2 with TRBJ1-4; possible D gene TRBD1, 5 bases. CDR1 is SGHAT, CDR2 FQNNGV, per germline. This CDR3 is built from 13 residues. Trimming stripped 5 bases from V and 10 bases from J, with 14 bases between. The CDR3 sequence: CASSRPQQGKLFF. CDR3 in DNA: TGTGCCAGCAGCCGACCACAGCAGGGAAAACTGTTTTTT.